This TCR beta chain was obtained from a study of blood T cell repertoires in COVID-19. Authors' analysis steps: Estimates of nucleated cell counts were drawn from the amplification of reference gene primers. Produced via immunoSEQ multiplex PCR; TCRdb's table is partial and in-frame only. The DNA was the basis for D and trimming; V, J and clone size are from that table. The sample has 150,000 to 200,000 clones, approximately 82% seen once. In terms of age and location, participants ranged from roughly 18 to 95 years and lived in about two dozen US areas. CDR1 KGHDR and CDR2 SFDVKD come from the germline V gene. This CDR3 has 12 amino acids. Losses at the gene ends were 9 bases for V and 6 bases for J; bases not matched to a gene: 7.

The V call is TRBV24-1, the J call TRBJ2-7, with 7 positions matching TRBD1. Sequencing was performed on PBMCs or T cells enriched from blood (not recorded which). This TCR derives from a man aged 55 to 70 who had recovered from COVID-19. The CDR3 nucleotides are TGTGCCACCGCCGACAGGGATCGCGAGCAGTACTTC. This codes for CATADRDREQYF.